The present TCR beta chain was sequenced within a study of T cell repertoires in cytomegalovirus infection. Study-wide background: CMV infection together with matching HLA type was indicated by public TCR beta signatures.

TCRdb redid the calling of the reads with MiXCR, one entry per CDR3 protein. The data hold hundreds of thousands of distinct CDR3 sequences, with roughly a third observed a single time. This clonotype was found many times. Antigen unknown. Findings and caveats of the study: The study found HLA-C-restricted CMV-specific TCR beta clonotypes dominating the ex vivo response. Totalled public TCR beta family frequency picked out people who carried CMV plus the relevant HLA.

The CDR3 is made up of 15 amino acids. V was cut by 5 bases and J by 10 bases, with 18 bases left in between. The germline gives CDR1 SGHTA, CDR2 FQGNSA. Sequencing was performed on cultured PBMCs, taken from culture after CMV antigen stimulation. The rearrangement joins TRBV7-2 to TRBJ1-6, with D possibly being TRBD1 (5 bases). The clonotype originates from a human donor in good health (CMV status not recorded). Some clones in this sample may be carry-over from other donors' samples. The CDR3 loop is CASSGVPGLESPLHF. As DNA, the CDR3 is TGTGCCAGCAGCGGGGTTCCGGGACTCGAATCACCCCTCCACTTT.